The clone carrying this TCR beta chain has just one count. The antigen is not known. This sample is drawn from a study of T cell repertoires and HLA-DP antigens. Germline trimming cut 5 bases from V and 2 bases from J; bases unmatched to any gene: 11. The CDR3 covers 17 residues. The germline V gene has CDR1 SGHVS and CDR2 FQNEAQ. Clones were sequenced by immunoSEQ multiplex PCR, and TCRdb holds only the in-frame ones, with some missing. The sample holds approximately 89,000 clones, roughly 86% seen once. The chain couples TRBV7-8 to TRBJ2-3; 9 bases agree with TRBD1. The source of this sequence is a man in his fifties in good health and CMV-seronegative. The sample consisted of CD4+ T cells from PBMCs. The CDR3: CASSPRAGTGITDTQYF. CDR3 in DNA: TGTGCCAGCAGCCCGAGAGCCGGGACAGGGATCACAGATACGCAGTATTTT.